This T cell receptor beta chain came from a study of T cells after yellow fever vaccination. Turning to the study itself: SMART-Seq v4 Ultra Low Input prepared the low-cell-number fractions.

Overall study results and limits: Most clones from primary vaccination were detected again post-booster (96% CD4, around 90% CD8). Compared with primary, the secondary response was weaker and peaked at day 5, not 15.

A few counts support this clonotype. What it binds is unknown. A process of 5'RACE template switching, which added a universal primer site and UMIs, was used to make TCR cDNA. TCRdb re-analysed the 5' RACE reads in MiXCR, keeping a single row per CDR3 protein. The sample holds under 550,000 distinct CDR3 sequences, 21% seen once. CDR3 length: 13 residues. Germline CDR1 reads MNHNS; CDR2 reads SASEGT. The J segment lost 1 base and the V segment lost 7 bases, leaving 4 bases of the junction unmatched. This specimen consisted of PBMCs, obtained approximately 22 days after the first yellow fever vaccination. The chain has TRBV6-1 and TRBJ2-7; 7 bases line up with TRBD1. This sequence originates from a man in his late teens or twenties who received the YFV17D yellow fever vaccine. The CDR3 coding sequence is TGTGCCAGCAAATCGGGACAGTCCTACGAGCAGTACTTC. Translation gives CASKSGQSYEQYF.